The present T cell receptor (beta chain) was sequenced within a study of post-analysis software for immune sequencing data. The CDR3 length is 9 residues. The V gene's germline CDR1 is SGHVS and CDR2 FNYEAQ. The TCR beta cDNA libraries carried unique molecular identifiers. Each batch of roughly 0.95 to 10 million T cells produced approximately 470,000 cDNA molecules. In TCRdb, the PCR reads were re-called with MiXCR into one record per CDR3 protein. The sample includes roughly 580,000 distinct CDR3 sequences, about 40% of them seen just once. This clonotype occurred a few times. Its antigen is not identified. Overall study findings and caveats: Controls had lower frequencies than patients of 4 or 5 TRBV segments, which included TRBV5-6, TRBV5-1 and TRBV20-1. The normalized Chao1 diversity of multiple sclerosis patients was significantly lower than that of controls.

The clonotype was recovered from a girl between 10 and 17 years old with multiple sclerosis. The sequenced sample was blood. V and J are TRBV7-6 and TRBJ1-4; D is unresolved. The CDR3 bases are TGTGCGGGTTATGAAAAACTGTTTTTT. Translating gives CAGYEKLFF.